This T cell receptor (beta chain) was retrieved from a study of T cell responses to AZD1222 COVID-19 vaccine. General study points: Seropositivity was recorded at baseline in only 6 or 7 AZD1222 recipients.

Worth noting for this clone: The antigen remains unidentified.

Some clones are missing from TCRdb's copy, which holds only in-frame ones; the method was immunoSEQ multiplex PCR. The table records 150,000 or so clones, under 95% of them present only once. The receptor comes from an adult who received the AZD1222 COVID-19 vaccine. The sequences come from peripheral blood, collected 28 days after the second AZD1222 dose.

As DNA, the CDR3 is TGTGCCAGCAGTACCCGGGACAGCACAGATACGCAGTATTTT. Encoded protein: CASSTRDSTDTQYF. This chain links TRBV6-5 with TRBJ2-3; perhaps D is TRBD1 or TRBD2 (5 bases each). Germline loops: CDR1 MNHEY, CDR2 SVGAGI. There are 14 residues in the CDR3. V shed 5 bases and J shed 0 bases, with 9 bases lying between them.